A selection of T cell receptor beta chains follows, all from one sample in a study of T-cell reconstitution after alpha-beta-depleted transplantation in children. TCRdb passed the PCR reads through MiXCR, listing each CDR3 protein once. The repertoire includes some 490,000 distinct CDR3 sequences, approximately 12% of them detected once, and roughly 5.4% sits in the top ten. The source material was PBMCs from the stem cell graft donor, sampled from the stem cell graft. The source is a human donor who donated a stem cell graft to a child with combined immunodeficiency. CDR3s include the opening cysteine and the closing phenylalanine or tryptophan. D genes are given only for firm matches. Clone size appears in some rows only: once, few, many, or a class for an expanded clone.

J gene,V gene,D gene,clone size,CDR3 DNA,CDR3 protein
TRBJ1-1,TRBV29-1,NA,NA,TGCAGCGTCCTAGGGGTCACTGAAGCTTTCTTT,CSVLGVTEAFF
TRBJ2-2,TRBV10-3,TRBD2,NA,TGTGCCATCAGCCGGACTAGCGGGGAGAACACCGGGGAGCTGTTTTTT,CAISRTSGENTGELFF
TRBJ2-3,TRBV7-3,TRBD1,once,TGTGCCAGCAGCCCCAACGGGCAGGGGGCAGATACGCAGTATTTT,CASSPNGQGADTQYF
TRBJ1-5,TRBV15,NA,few,TGTGCCACCAGCAGAGATCGGGGTTTGTTTCAGCCCCAGCATTTT,CATSRDRGLFQPQHF
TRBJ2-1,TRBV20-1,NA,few,TGCAGTGCATGGACCCCGAGCTCCTACAATGAGCAGTTCTTC,CSAWTPSSYNEQFF
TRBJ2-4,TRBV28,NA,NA,TGTGCCAGCGCAGACCCAGGTTCCAAAAACATTCAGTACTTC,CASADPGSKNIQYF
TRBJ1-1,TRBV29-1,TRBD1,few,TGCAGCGTTGTCGACAGGGACACTGAAGCTTTCTTT,CSVVDRDTEAFF
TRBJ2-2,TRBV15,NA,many,TGTGCCACCAGCAGAGGGGACGGATTAACCGGGGAGCTGTTTTTT,CATSRGDGLTGELFF
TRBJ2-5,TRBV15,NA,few,TGTGCCACCAGCAGAGCCGCGGGGTTAGGAGAGACCCAGTACTTC,CATSRAAGLGETQYF
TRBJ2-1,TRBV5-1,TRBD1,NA,TGCGCCAAAGGGGACAGGGTCGGAAGGGGCCGAAGAGACTACAATGAGCAGTTCTTC,CAKGDRVGRGRRDYNEQFF
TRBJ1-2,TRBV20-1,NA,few,TGCAGTGCTAGGGGGGCCGACTATGGCTACACCTTC,CSARGADYGYTF
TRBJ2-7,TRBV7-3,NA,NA,TGTGCCAGCAGCAACGGACTGGGATTGGAGCAGTACTTC,CASSNGLGLEQYF
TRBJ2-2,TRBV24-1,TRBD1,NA,TGTGCCACCAGTGATTTGGGGACAGGGGGCCACACCGGGGAGCTGTTTTTT,CATSDLGTGGHTGELFF
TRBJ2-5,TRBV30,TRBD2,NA,TGTGCCTGGAGTTCCACCGGGACTAGAATAGCGTCCCAGTACTTC,CAWSSTGTRIASQYF
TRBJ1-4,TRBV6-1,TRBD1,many,TGTGCCAGCAGTGATGCAGGGGGAGTATCCGAAAAACTGTTTTTT,CASSDAGGVSEKLFF
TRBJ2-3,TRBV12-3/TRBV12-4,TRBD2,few,TGTGCCAGCAGTTTCAGAGGGAGGGCCCCCACAGATACGCAGTATTTT,CASSFRGRAPTDTQYF
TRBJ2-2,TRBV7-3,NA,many,TGTGCCAGCAGCTCACAGGCCACCGGGGAGCTGTTTTTT,CASSSQATGELFF
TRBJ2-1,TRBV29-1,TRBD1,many,TGCAGCGTTGTTCCACCGGGACAGAGGACCTCCTACAATGAGCAGTTCTTC,CSVVPPGQRTSYNEQFF
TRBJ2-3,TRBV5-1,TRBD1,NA,TGCGCCAGCAGCTGGAGACCGGGACAGCCGTACACAGATACGCAGTATTTT,CASSWRPGQPYTDTQYF
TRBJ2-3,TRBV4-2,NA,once,TGTGCCAGCAGCTTGGGAGACGCAGATACGCAGTATTTT,CASSLGDADTQYF
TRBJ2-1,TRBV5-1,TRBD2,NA,TGCGCCAGCAGCTACCACCCGGGGGCTAGCGGGGCTTACAATGAGCAGTTCTTC,CASSYHPGASGAYNEQFF
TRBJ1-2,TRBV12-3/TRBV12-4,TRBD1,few,TGTGCCAGCAGTCCCTCAGGGGGTGGCTACACCTTC,CASSPSGGGYTF
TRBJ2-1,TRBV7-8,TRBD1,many,TGTGCCAGCAGCATAACCGGGACAGCCGACTACAATGAGCAGTTCTTC,CASSITGTADYNEQFF
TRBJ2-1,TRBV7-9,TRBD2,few,TGTGCCAGTAGTCCTAGCGGGAGCCTCCATGAGCAGTTCTTC,CASSPSGSLHEQFF
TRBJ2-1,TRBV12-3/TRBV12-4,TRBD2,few,TGTGCCAGCAGTTTCCGACTAGCGGTTCTCGACTCCTACAATGAGCAGTTCTTC,CASSFRLAVLDSYNEQFF
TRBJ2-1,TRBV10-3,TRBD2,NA,TGTGCCGCCGGGGGACTAGCGGGGGACAATGAGCAGTTCTTC,CAAGGLAGDNEQFF
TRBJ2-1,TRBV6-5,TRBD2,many,TGTGCCAGCAGTTACCCGAACGAGCGGGAGGGTTACAATGAGCAGTTCTTC,CASSYPNEREGYNEQFF
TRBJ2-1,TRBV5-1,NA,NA,TGCGCCAGCAGCTTGGGTTCCCCCGATGAGCAGTTCTTC,CASSLGSPDEQFF
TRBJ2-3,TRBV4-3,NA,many,TGCGCCAGCAGCCAAGCCCTTCGGGGGTTTCAAGATACGCAGTATTTT,CASSQALRGFQDTQYF
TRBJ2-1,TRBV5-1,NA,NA,TGCGCCAGCAGCTTGGGGAATTCGGAGCAGTTCTTC,CASSLGNSEQFF
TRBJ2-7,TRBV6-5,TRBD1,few,TGTGCCAGCAGTTACTCAGACAGGGGCTACGAGCAGTACTTC,CASSYSDRGYEQYF
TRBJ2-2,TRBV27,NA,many,TGTGCCAGCAGTTTCGGCGGGGCGGGGGAGCTGTTTTTT,CASSFGGAGELFF
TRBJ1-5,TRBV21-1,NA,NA,TGTGCCAGCAGCAAACCGGGACAGGGTTGTAGGAATCAGCCCCAGCATTTT,CASSKPGQGCRNQPQHF
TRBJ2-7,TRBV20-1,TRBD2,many,TGCAGTGCTATCCAACTAGCGGACGGCTCCCAGTTCGAGCAGTACTTC,CSAIQLADGSQFEQYF
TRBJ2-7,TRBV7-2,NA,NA,TGTGCCAGCAGCTCCCAGGGCGGATACTCCTACGAGCAGTACTTC,CASSSQGGYSYEQYF
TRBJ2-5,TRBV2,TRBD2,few,TGTGCCAGCAGGGGACTAGCGGGGATCCAAGAGACCCAGTACTTC,CASRGLAGIQETQYF
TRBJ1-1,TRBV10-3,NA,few,TGTGCCATCAGTCTACAGGTGAACACTGAAGCTTTCTTT,CAISLQVNTEAFF
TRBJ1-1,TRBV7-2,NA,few,TGTGCCAGCAGCTTAGCAGGGGAGAACACTGAAGCTTTCTTT,CASSLAGENTEAFF
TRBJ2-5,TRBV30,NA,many,TGTGCCTGGAGTGTCGCCGGGACAGAGACCCAGTACTTC,CAWSVAGTETQYF
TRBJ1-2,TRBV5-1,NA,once,TGCGCCAGCAGCTTGGAGAGGGGGTTGGGTGGCTACACCTTC,CASSLERGLGGYTF
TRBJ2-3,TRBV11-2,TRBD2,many,TGTGCCAGCAGCCGCGGGACTAGCGGGGACACTAGCACAGATACGCAGTATTTT,CASSRGTSGDTSTDTQYF
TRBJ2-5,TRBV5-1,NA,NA,NA,CASSSGVGTGSRTF
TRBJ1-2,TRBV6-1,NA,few,TGTGCCAGCAGTGATCAGCCCGGGACGGGATATGGCTACACCTTC,CASSDQPGTGYGYTF
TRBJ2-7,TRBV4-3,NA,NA,TGCGCCAGCAGCCAAGGTCTAGTCCCTAAGAGCGAGCAGTACTTC,CASSQGLVPKSEQYF
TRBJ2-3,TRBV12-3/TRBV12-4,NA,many,TGTGCCAGCACCACAGAGTGGCGCCCCACAGATACGCAGTATTTT,CASTTEWRPTDTQYF